This is a list of T cell receptor beta chains from one sample in a study of blood T cell repertoires in COVID-19. Generated by immunoSEQ multiplex PCR, the TCRdb table keeps only in-frame clones and is missing some. This table holds approximately 230,000 clones, about 91% found once. The sample comprised peripheral blood. The receptors come from a woman aged 25 to 39 with COVID-19, enrolled during active disease. Both conserved end residues are part of each CDR3. Each record gives: D gene, J gene, clone size, V gene, CDR3 protein, CDR3 DNA. A D gene is named only where the DNA matches it firmly. Expanded clones get a size class; other rows say once, few or many, or leave the size out.

D: TRBD1
J: TRBJ1-4
size: -
V: TRBV7-2
CDR3: CASSLGGGGEKLFF
DNA: TGTGCCAGCAGCTTAGGAGGGGGCGGTGAAAAACTGTTTTTT

D: -
J: TRBJ1-2
size: -
V: TRBV25-1
CDR3: CASSEYILGQRDYYGYTF
DNA: TGTGCCAGCAGTGAATATATTCTGGGTCAGCGGGACTATTATGGCTACACCTTC

D: -
J: TRBJ1-6
size: once
V: TRBV19
CDR3: CASSMVTGSKALHF
DNA: TGTGCCAGTAGTATGGTGACGGGGTCGAAGGCCCTCCACTTT

D: TRBD2
J: TRBJ2-3
size: -
V: TRBV7-6
CDR3: CASSLEPPPGGVGTDTQYF
DNA: TGTGCCAGCAGCTTAGAACCCCCTCCGGGGGGGGTGGGCACAGATACGCAGTATTTT

D: -
J: TRBJ1-2
size: -
V: TRBV6-2/TRBV6-3
CDR3: CASSDTGGYGYTF
DNA: TGTGCCAGCAGTGACACGGGGGGCTATGGCTACACCTTC

D: -
J: TRBJ1-1
size: -
V: TRBV2
CDR3: CASSGQLLNTEAFF
DNA: TGTGCCAGCAGTGGACAGTTGTTGAACACTGAAGCTTTCTTT

D: -
J: TRBJ2-7
size: -
V: TRBV4-1
CDR3: CASSRSNRDSYEQYF
DNA: TGCGCCAGCAGCCGGTCGAACAGGGATTCCTACGAGCAGTACTTC

D: -
J: TRBJ2-7
size: once
V: TRBV6-2/TRBV6-3
CDR3: CASSYSIQGSQYF
DNA: TGTGCCAGCAGTTACTCAATTCAGGGGAGTCAGTACTTC

D: -
J: TRBJ2-1
size: -
V: TRBV7-9
CDR3: CASSTGVPKIEQFF
DNA: TGTGCCAGCAGCACCGGGGTCCCTAAAATTGAGCAGTTCTTC

D: -
J: TRBJ2-5
size: -
V: TRBV4-3
CDR3: CASSQDSGTYGETQYF
DNA: TGCGCCAGCAGCCAAGACTCAGGGACTTACGGGGAGACCCAGTACTTC

D: TRBD2
J: TRBJ2-1
size: -
V: TRBV5-1
CDR3: CASRDRSGRSYNEQFF
DNA: TGCGCCAGCAGGGATAGGAGCGGGAGAAGCTACAATGAGCAGTTCTTC

D: TRBD1
J: TRBJ1-1
size: once
V: TRBV5-1
CDR3: CASRGGEMNTEAFF
DNA: TGCGCCAGCAGAGGGGGCGAAATGAACACTGAAGCTTTCTTT

D: TRBD1
J: TRBJ1-5
size: few
V: TRBV28
CDR3: CATLQGAPNQPQHF
DNA: TGTGCCACCCTACAGGGGGCGCCTAATCAGCCCCAGCATTTT

D: TRBD2
J: TRBJ2-5
size: once
V: TRBV6-6
CDR3: CASSRGTSGRAEETQYF
DNA: TGTGCCAGCAGCCGAGGGACTAGCGGGAGGGCCGAGGAGACCCAGTACTTC

D: TRBD1
J: TRBJ2-3
size: -
V: TRBV7-8
CDR3: CASSLAGTGEADTQYF
DNA: TGTGCCAGCAGCTTAGCTGGGACAGGGGAAGCAGATACGCAGTATTTT

D: -
J: TRBJ1-1
size: -
V: TRBV10-2
CDR3: CASRETVGRAFF
DNA: TGCGCCAGCAGGGAGACAGTAGGGAGAGCTTTCTTT

D: TRBD1
J: TRBJ2-6
size: -
V: TRBV5-1
CDR3: CASSSLGQASSGANVLTF
DNA: TGCGCCAGCAGCTCACTCGGACAGGCAAGCTCTGGGGCCAACGTCCTGACTTTC

D: -
J: TRBJ1-2
size: -
V: TRBV4-3
CDR3: CASSQDRDIQYYGYTF
DNA: TGCGCCAGCAGCCAGGACCGGGACATCCAGTACTATGGCTACACCTTC

D: TRBD2
J: TRBJ2-5
size: once
V: TRBV6-5
CDR3: CASSSRRGAQYF
DNA: TGTGCCAGCAGCTCAAGACGGGGGGCCCAGTACTTC

D: -
J: TRBJ1-5
size: -
V: TRBV6-2/TRBV6-3
CDR3: CASSYSSGVLSRPQHF
DNA: TGTGCCAGCAGTTACTCGTCAGGGGTCCTAAGTCGGCCCCAGCATTTT

D: TRBD2
J: TRBJ2-1
size: once
V: TRBV27
CDR3: CASRTSGRNNEQFF
DNA: TGTGCCAGCAGGACTAGCGGGAGGAACAATGAGCAGTTCTTC